The present T cell receptor beta chain was sequenced within a study of identifying expanded T cells in peripheral blood. Study observations and caveats: Variance in clone template counts between roughly 2-week samples significantly increased with total template count across all healthy donors. About 1.2 clones differed between technical replicates, versus approximately 17 and 20 over time.

No infections or other immune events were documented during collection. To note about this clone: Its specificity is unknown.

Clones were sequenced by immunoSEQ multiplex PCR, and TCRdb holds only the in-frame ones, with some missing. The repertoire holds 120,000 or so clones, roughly 80% seen once, with about 3.1% in the top ten. The CDR3 consists of 14 residues. Germline CDR1 reads SEHNR; CDR2 reads FQNEAQ (reference sequence). The ends were cut back, 8 bases at V and 0 bases at J, with 8 bases in the middle. The TCR was taken from a person aged 18 to 70 in good health. The chain combines TRBV7-9 with TRBJ1-6; D unresolved. Sequenced input: blood. The CDR3 loop reads CASVGDSYNSPLHF. The CDR3 nucleotides are TGTGCCAGCGTTGGAGACTCCTATAATTCACCCCTCCACTTT. The whole variable domain, filled in from reference TRBV7-9 and TRBJ1-6, reads DTGVSQNPRHKITKRGQNVTFRCDPISEHNRLYWYRQTLGQGPEFLTYFQNEAQLEKSRLLSDRFSAERPKGSFSTLEIQRTEQGDSAMYLCASVGDSYNSPLHFGNGTRLTVT.